The clone carrying this T cell receptor (beta chain) was recorded at least ten times. The CDR3 sequence is 16 residues long. Trimming shortened V by 5 bases and J by 0 bases, and 18 bases separated the two germline ends. Germline V gene lookup returns CDR1 GTSNPN and CDR2 SVGIG (reference sequence). This sample is part of a study of spatial heterogeneity in lung cancer. Study context: Beta-chain sequences were consistently detected more often than alpha-chain sequences.

Each CDR3 protein is one row after TCRdb ran MiXCR on the 5' RACE reads. There are some 3,000 distinct CDR3 sequences in the sample; 4.7% occur only once, and about 16% lies in the top ten. The time point denotes: sample taken at primary tumor resection. Whole RNA was taken from tumor, nontumor lung or frozen PBMC; it was then sequenced unsorted. V and J are TRBV30 and TRBJ2-3, with a weak D call TRBD2 (5 bases). This sample comprised normal lung tissue next to the tumor, obtained at surgery. The TCR was taken from a male donor with early-stage non-small cell lung cancer. The CDR3 region has the DNA TGTGCCTGGGGACGCCCTGGGGAGACTAGCACAGATACGCAGTATTTT. Residues: CAWGRPGETSTDTQYF.